This T cell receptor (beta chain) was captured by sequencing in a study of PD-1 blockade in classical Hodgkin lymphoma. The CDR3 is 16 residues long. V shed 0 bases and J 6 bases; nucleotides not matched to a gene: 9. Germline V gene data show CDR1 as SGHRS and CDR2 as YFSETQ. Following autologous stem cell transplantation, relapse occurred in every patient, and exposure to brentuximab vedotin varied. Profiling relied on immunoSEQ multiplex PCR, and the TCRdb table lists in-frame clones only, not all of them. The repertoire consists of about 24,000 clones, with roughly two thirds occurring once and the leading ten covering approximately 3.4%.

Sequences were derived from peripheral blood mononuclear cells (PBMCs), sampled at baseline. The receptor comes from a human donor with classical Hodgkin lymphoma. V and J are TRBV5-1 and TRBJ1-2, with 9 nucleotides matching TRBD1. CDR3 region: CASSLGGTGGADGYTF. Here the CDR3 DNA reads TGCGCCAGCAGCTTGGGGGGAACAGGGGGCGCAGATGGCTACACCTTC.